This T cell receptor (beta chain) was recovered during a study of response to subunit inactivated influenza vaccine. A few counts support this clonotype. Its specificity is unknown. The study's findings and limits: The authors suggested that every seasonal influenza vaccination recruits few new T cells.

TCRdb independently ran MiXCR on the RT-PCR reads; one entry per CDR3 protein. Among roughly 700,000 distinct CDR3 sequences listed, approximately 15% were seen once. V was clipped by 4 bases and J by 3 bases, with 9 bases between them. From germline, CDR1 is SNHLY and CDR2 FYNNEI. The CDR3 spans 13 residues. The V call is TRBV2, the J call TRBJ1-1; unclear D gene. The sample here was PBMCs from blood, taken around 14 days before vaccination. This TCR was recovered from a man in his fifties or sixties who received an inactivated influenza vaccine. The CDR3 spells CASSVNGDTEAFF. Written as DNA, the CDR3 is TGTGCCAGCAGTGTCAACGGGGACACTGAAGCTTTCTTT.